Given below is one TCR beta chain in context. The antigen remains undetermined. These data come from a study of T cells after posttransplantation cyclophosphamide. Repertoires were generated with immunoSEQ multiplex PCR, while TCRdb's copy carries only in-frame clones and drops some. This table has approximately 56,000 clones, around 94% appearing once. V was shortened by 6 bases and J by 7 bases, with 18 bases between the two germline ends. The CDR3 length is 15 residues. The germline CDR1 and CDR2 sequences are SGHVS and FNYEAQ. Study-wide results and caveats: TRB overlap between skin or GI tissue T cells and blood was limited. TRB clonality was highly associated with recipient CMV seropositivity and reactivation. Later blood repertoires were often dominated by clones from the donor CD8+ memory compartment.

This related bone marrow graft donor gave peripheral blood on the day of marrow donation. The source material was PBMCs. The clonotype comes from a woman aged 30 to 39 in good health and a related stem cell transplant donor. The chain links TRBV7-6 to TRBJ2-2; maybe TRBD1 (6 bases). This chain's CDR3 is CASSSKQGSGGELFF. CDR3 DNA sequence: TGTGCCAGCAGTTCCAAACAGGGTAGTGGCGGGGAGCTGTTTTTT.